This is a list of T cell receptor beta chains from one sample in a study of identical twins. MiXCR was run by TCRdb on the 5' RACE reads, yielding one entry per CDR3 protein. The repertoire holds more than 1.5 million distinct CDR3 sequences, with less than 40% as singletons. Sequencing was performed on cord blood. The receptor set was obtained from a newborn girl in good health. The CDR3 runs from the conserved cysteine through the conserved F or W. The D gene is left open where the match is weak. Clone size is stated in some rows and not others, as once, few, many or a class when expanded.

d_call: TRBD1; v_call: TRBV20-1; clone_size: few; j_call: TRBJ1-3; cdr3_aa: CSARADRAGNTIYF; cdr3_nt: TGCAGTGCTAGAGCCGACAGGGCGGGAAACACCATATATTTT
d_call: .; v_call: TRBV20-1; clone_size: .; j_call: TRBJ2-4; cdr3_aa: CSARDLWRGVGNIQYF; cdr3_nt: TGCAGTGCTAGAGATCTATGGAGGGGAGTTGGAAACATTCAGTACTTC
d_call: .; v_call: TRBV5-1; clone_size: .; j_call: TRBJ1-1; cdr3_aa: CASSPWGSSEDFF; cdr3_nt: TGCGCCAGCAGCCCCTGGGGGTCCAGCGAGGATTTCTTT
d_call: TRBD1; v_call: TRBV27; clone_size: few; j_call: TRBJ1-2; cdr3_aa: CASRTRTGDYGYTF; cdr3_nt: TGTGCCAGCAGGACGAGGACAGGCGACTATGGCTACACCTTC
d_call: .; v_call: TRBV4-2; clone_size: .; j_call: TRBJ1-1; cdr3_aa: CASSKQFRSVGDTEAFF; cdr3_nt: TGTGCCAGCAGCAAACAATTCCGGTCGGTGGGGGACACTGAAGCTTTCTTT
d_call: .; v_call: TRBV10-3; clone_size: .; j_call: TRBJ2-7; cdr3_aa: CAISEAGATYNEQYF; cdr3_nt: TGTGCCATCAGTGAGGCAGGGGCTACCTACAATGAGCAGTACTTC
d_call: .; v_call: TRBV4-2; clone_size: .; j_call: TRBJ2-7; cdr3_aa: CASRTPHNEQYF; cdr3_nt: TGTGCCAGTAGGACCCCCCACAATGAGCAGTACTTC
d_call: .; v_call: TRBV2; clone_size: few; j_call: TRBJ1-2; cdr3_aa: CASSPWPGEGYTF; cdr3_nt: TGTGCCAGCAGTCCCTGGCCAGGGGAAGGCTACACCTTC
d_call: TRBD1; v_call: TRBV6-6; clone_size: many; j_call: TRBJ1-2; cdr3_aa: CAIDRGPLYGYTF; cdr3_nt: TGTGCCATCGACAGGGGGCCCCTCTATGGCTACACCTTC
d_call: TRBD2; v_call: TRBV11-2; clone_size: .; j_call: TRBJ2-3; cdr3_aa: CASRTSGSWASTDTQYF; cdr3_nt: TGTGCCAGCCGTACTAGCGGGAGTTGGGCGAGCACAGATACGCAGTATTTT
d_call: .; v_call: TRBV5-1; clone_size: .; j_call: TRBJ1-1; cdr3_aa: CASSLGLRQTGGGNTEAFF; cdr3_nt: TGCGCCAGCAGCTTGGGCCTTCGACAGACGGGGGGTGGGAACACTGAAGCTTTCTTT
d_call: .; v_call: TRBV3-1; clone_size: many; j_call: TRBJ2-1; cdr3_aa: CASSLRLGSYNEQFF; cdr3_nt: TGTGCCAGCAGCCTCAGGCTAGGGTCCTACAATGAGCAGTTCTTC
d_call: TRBD2; v_call: TRBV6-1; clone_size: .; j_call: TRBJ2-1; cdr3_aa: CASTSGPSDEQFF; cdr3_nt: TGTGCCAGTACTAGCGGCCCTTCGGATGAGCAGTTCTTC
d_call: .; v_call: TRBV7-2; clone_size: .; j_call: TRBJ2-7; cdr3_aa: CASSLGWQGYEQYF; cdr3_nt: TGTGCCAGCAGCTTAGGGTGGCAGGGCTACGAGCAGTACTTC
d_call: .; v_call: TRBV5-1; clone_size: .; j_call: TRBJ2-6; cdr3_aa: CASSLIVIRTPGANVLTF; cdr3_nt: TGCGCCAGCAGCTTGATTGTAATTCGGACGCCTGGGGCCAACGTCCTGACTTTC
d_call: TRBD2; v_call: TRBV27; clone_size: once; j_call: TRBJ2-1; cdr3_aa: CASSPWTRDHNEQFF; cdr3_nt: TGTGCCAGCAGTCCGTGGACTAGGGATCACAATGAGCAGTTCTTC
d_call: .; v_call: TRBV6-1; clone_size: .; j_call: TRBJ2-7; cdr3_aa: CASSEDGYYEQYF; cdr3_nt: TGTGCCAGCAGTGAAGACGGCTACTACGAGCAGTACTTC
d_call: TRBD2; v_call: TRBV29-1; clone_size: .; j_call: TRBJ2-5; cdr3_aa: CSVAVAGGPETQYF; cdr3_nt: TGCAGCGTTGCGGTAGCGGGGGGGCCTGAGACCCAGTACTTC
d_call: TRBD2; v_call: TRBV12-3/TRBV12-4; clone_size: .; j_call: TRBJ2-2; cdr3_aa: CASSSALASGMLTTGELFF; cdr3_nt: TGTGCCAGCAGTTCCGCATTGGCTAGCGGGATGCTTACCACCGGGGAGCTGTTTTTT
d_call: TRBD1; v_call: TRBV2; clone_size: .; j_call: TRBJ1-2; cdr3_aa: CASIVDRGSPYGYTF; cdr3_nt: TGTGCCAGCATAGTGGACAGGGGGTCTCCTTATGGCTACACCTTC
d_call: .; v_call: TRBV20-1; clone_size: .; j_call: TRBJ2-4; cdr3_aa: CSQGASGVAKNIQYF; cdr3_nt: TGCAGCCAGGGGGCTAGCGGGGTAGCCAAAAACATTCAGTACTTC
d_call: .; v_call: TRBV3-1; clone_size: .; j_call: TRBJ2-3; cdr3_aa: CASSQDGGRASTDTQYF; cdr3_nt: TGTGCCAGCAGCCAAGATGGTGGCAGGGCTAGCACAGATACGCAGTATTTT
d_call: TRBD1; v_call: TRBV20-1; clone_size: .; j_call: TRBJ1-2; cdr3_aa: CSASDRGHLYGYTF; cdr3_nt: TGCAGTGCATCAGACAGGGGGCACCTCTATGGCTACACCTTC
d_call: .; v_call: TRBV6-5; clone_size: few; j_call: TRBJ1-2; cdr3_aa: CASSYEKGRGYTF; cdr3_nt: TGTGCCAGCAGTTACGAGAAGGGAAGAGGCTACACCTTC
d_call: TRBD2; v_call: TRBV20-1; clone_size: .; j_call: TRBJ2-1; cdr3_aa: CSASWLAARTQFF; cdr3_nt: TGCAGTGCTAGCTGGCTAGCGGCCCGAACTCAGTTCTTC
d_call: TRBD1; v_call: TRBV18; clone_size: .; j_call: TRBJ2-1; cdr3_aa: CASSPSLDRGPGNEQFF; cdr3_nt: TGTGCCAGCTCTCCCTCTCTGGACAGGGGGCCTGGCAATGAGCAGTTCTTC
d_call: TRBD2; v_call: TRBV4-2; clone_size: few; j_call: TRBJ2-1; cdr3_aa: CASSQGHRGTSGRNEQFF; cdr3_nt: TGTGCCAGCAGCCAAGGCCATCGGGGGACTAGCGGGAGGAATGAGCAGTTCTTC
d_call: .; v_call: TRBV20-1; clone_size: .; j_call: TRBJ1-6; cdr3_aa: CSARATSNNSPLHF; cdr3_nt: TGCAGTGCTAGGGCGACAAGTAATAATTCACCCCTCCACTTT
d_call: .; v_call: TRBV15; clone_size: few; j_call: TRBJ1-1; cdr3_aa: CATSRGEIWANTEAFF; cdr3_nt: TGTGCCACCAGCAGAGGGGAAATATGGGCGAACACTGAAGCTTTCTTT
d_call: TRBD1; v_call: TRBV12-3/TRBV12-4; clone_size: few; j_call: TRBJ2-4; cdr3_aa: CASTPQGAGDIQYF; cdr3_nt: TGTGCCAGCACCCCACAGGGGGCAGGAGACATTCAGTACTTC
d_call: .; v_call: TRBV10-3; clone_size: many; j_call: TRBJ1-1; cdr3_aa: CAISAQATMNTEAFF; cdr3_nt: TGTGCCATCAGTGCGCAGGCGACCATGAACACTGAAGCTTTCTTT
d_call: .; v_call: TRBV10-3; clone_size: .; j_call: TRBJ2-7; cdr3_aa: CAISVSEAYEQYF; cdr3_nt: TGTGCCATCAGTGTTAGCGAGGCCTACGAGCAGTACTTC
d_call: .; v_call: TRBV27; clone_size: .; j_call: TRBJ1-2; cdr3_aa: CATSGKGYGYTF; cdr3_nt: TGTGCCACCTCAGGGAAGGGCTATGGCTACACCTTC
d_call: TRBD2; v_call: TRBV6-6; clone_size: few; j_call: TRBJ2-7; cdr3_aa: CASTSSGGVLLHEQYF; cdr3_nt: TGTGCCAGCACCTCTAGCGGGGGAGTCCTCCTTCACGAGCAGTACTTC
d_call: .; v_call: TRBV29-1; clone_size: few; j_call: TRBJ2-3; cdr3_aa: CSVEGRATDTQYF; cdr3_nt: TGCAGCGTTGAGGGTAGGGCAACAGATACGCAGTATTTT
d_call: .; v_call: TRBV5-1; clone_size: .; j_call: TRBJ2-2; cdr3_aa: CASSLQTGYGELFF; cdr3_nt: TGCGCCAGCAGCTTGCAAACAGGGTACGGGGAGCTGTTTTTT
d_call: .; v_call: TRBV28; clone_size: .; j_call: TRBJ2-1; cdr3_aa: CASSLRFSYNEQFF; cdr3_nt: TGTGCCAGCAGTTTACGTTTCAGCTACAATGAGCAGTTCTTC
d_call: .; v_call: TRBV29-1; clone_size: .; j_call: TRBJ1-1; cdr3_aa: CSVEDVAGNTEAFF; cdr3_nt: TGCAGCGTTGAAGATGTCGCAGGGAACACTGAAGCTTTCTTT
d_call: TRBD2; v_call: TRBV20-1; clone_size: .; j_call: TRBJ2-5; cdr3_aa: CSHSGGGGLQETQYF; cdr3_nt: TGCAGTCATAGTGGTGGCGGGGGGCTTCAAGAGACCCAGTACTTC
d_call: TRBD1; v_call: TRBV4-1; clone_size: .; j_call: TRBJ1-5; cdr3_aa: CASSQERGGTGYNQPQHF; cdr3_nt: TGCGCCAGCAGCCAAGAGAGAGGAGGGACAGGGTACAATCAGCCCCAGCATTTT
d_call: .; v_call: TRBV24-1; clone_size: few; j_call: TRBJ1-2; cdr3_aa: CATSDLDGYTF; cdr3_nt: TGTGCCACCAGTGATTTGGATGGCTACACCTTC
d_call: TRBD1; v_call: TRBV12-5; clone_size: few; j_call: TRBJ2-1; cdr3_aa: CASGLADRGPSGTYNEQFF; cdr3_nt: TGTGCTAGTGGTTTGGCCGACAGGGGCCCCTCGGGGACTTACAATGAGCAGTTCTTC
d_call: .; v_call: TRBV10-2; clone_size: .; j_call: TRBJ1-1; cdr3_aa: CASRGPIEAFF; cdr3_nt: TGCGCCAGCAGAGGACCGATTGAAGCTTTCTTT
d_call: .; v_call: TRBV5-1; clone_size: .; j_call: TRBJ2-3; cdr3_aa: CASSLRQGENTQYF; cdr3_nt: TGCGCCAGCAGCTTGAGGCAGGGCGAAAATACGCAGTATTTT
d_call: TRBD1; v_call: TRBV7-6; clone_size: .; j_call: TRBJ2-5; cdr3_aa: CASSQRQGAKKQYF; cdr3_nt: TGTGCCAGCAGCCAGAGACAGGGGGCTAAGAAGCAGTACTTC
d_call: .; v_call: TRBV30; clone_size: few; j_call: TRBJ1-1; cdr3_aa: CAWSVLTQGNTEAFF; cdr3_nt: TGTGCCTGGAGTGTTTTGACCCAGGGGAACACTGAAGCTTTCTTT
d_call: TRBD2; v_call: TRBV2; clone_size: .; j_call: TRBJ2-5; cdr3_aa: CASASLAGGGETQYF; cdr3_nt: TGTGCCAGCGCTTCTTTAGCGGGAGGGGGAGAGACCCAGTACTTC
d_call: .; v_call: TRBV12-5; clone_size: few; j_call: TRBJ2-1; cdr3_aa: CASGLEGGEPYNEQFF; cdr3_nt: TGTGCTAGTGGTTTGGAGGGGGGGGAGCCTTACAATGAGCAGTTCTTC
d_call: .; v_call: TRBV11-2; clone_size: few; j_call: TRBJ2-3; cdr3_aa: CASSSTLITDTQYF; cdr3_nt: TGTGCCAGCAGCTCGACACTCATCACAGATACGCAGTATTTT
d_call: .; v_call: TRBV12-3/TRBV12-4; clone_size: once; j_call: TRBJ1-5; cdr3_aa: CASRNTDYSNQPQHF; cdr3_nt: TGTGCCAGCAGGAACACGGATTATAGCAATCAGCCCCAGCATTTT
d_call: .; v_call: TRBV28; clone_size: .; j_call: TRBJ2-1; cdr3_aa: CASSLTRGLGDNEQFF; cdr3_nt: TGTGCCAGCAGTTTAACGAGGGGTCTTGGCGACAATGAGCAGTTCTTC
d_call: .; v_call: TRBV12-3/TRBV12-4; clone_size: .; j_call: TRBJ2-4; cdr3_aa: CASRNLKKRDIQYF; cdr3_nt: TGTGCCAGCAGAAACCTCAAGAAGAGGGACATTCAGTACTTC